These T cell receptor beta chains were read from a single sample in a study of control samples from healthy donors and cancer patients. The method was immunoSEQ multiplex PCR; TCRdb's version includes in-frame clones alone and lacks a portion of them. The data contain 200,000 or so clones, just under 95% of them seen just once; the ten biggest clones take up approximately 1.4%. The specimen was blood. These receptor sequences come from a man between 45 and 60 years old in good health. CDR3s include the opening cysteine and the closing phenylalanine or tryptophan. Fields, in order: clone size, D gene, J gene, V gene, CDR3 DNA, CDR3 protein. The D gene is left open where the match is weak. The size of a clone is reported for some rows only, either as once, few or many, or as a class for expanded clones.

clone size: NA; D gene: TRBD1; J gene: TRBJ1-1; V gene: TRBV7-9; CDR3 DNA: TGTGCCAGCAGCCCCCGACAGGGGGTGAGGACTGAAGCTTTCTTT; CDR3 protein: CASSPRQGVRTEAFF
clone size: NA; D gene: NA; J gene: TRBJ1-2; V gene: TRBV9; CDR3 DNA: TGTGCCAGCAGCGTGACTCCGGACACGTTCTATGGCTACACCTTC; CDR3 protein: CASSVTPDTFYGYTF
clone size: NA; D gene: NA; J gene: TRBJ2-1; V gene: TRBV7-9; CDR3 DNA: TGTGCCAGCAGCTCCTCCACGATACGGGGTAGGGGCTCCTACAATGAGCAGTTCTTC; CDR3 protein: CASSSSTIRGRGSYNEQFF
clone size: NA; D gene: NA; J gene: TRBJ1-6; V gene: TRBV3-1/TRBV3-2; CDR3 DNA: TGTGCCAGCAGCCCTCGACAGAGCAAAAATTCACCCCTCCACTTT; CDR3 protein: CASSPRQSKNSPLHF
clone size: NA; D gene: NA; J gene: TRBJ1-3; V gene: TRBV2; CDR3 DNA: TGTGCCAGCTCATGGTTCTCTGGAAACACCATATATTTT; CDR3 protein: CASSWFSGNTIYF
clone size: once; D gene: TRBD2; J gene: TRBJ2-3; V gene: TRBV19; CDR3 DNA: TGTGCCAGTAGTCAACCTAGCGGGGGATCAGATACGCAGTATTTT; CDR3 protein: CASSQPSGGSDTQYF
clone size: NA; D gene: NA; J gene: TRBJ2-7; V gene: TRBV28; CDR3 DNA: TGTGCCAGCAGTCTACAGGGCGGGCAGTACTTC; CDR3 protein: CASSLQGGQYF
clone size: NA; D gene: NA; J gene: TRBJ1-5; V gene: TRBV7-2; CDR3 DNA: TGTGCCAGCAGCCCTAGGGGAAATATTCAGCCCCAGCATTTT; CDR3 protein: CASSPRGNIQPQHF
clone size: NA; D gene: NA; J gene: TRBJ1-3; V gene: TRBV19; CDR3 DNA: TGTGCCAGTAGTATATGGAGAGGAAACACCATATATTTT; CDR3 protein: CASSIWRGNTIYF
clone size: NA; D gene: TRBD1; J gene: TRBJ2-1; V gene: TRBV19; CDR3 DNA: TGTGCCAGTAGGAAGGGACAGGGGGCGGATTTGTCCTACAATGAGCAGTTCTTC; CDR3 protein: CASRKGQGADLSYNEQFF
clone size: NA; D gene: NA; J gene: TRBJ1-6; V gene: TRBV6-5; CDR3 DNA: TGTGCCAGCAGTCCTAATACAGGGAACTCACCCCTCCACTTT; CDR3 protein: CASSPNTGNSPLHF
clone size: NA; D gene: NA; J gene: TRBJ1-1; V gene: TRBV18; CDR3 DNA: TGTGCCAGCTCACCGCCTTCGGTTTCTGAAGCTTTCTTT; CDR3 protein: CASSPPSVSEAFF
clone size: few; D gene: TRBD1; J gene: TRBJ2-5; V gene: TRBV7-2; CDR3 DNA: TGTGCCAGCAGCTTAGTTTCCGGACAGGGTCACCAAGAGACCCAGTACTTC; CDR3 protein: CASSLVSGQGHQETQYF
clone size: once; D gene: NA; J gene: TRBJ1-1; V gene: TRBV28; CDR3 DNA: TGTGCCAGCAGTTTGGCTACATTCGGTGGCACTGAAGCTTTCTTT; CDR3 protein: CASSLATFGGTEAFF
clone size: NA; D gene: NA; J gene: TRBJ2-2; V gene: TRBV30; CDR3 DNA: TGTGCCTGGAGTCCTACCTCCTTTTATAGTCCTAGACTCGCCGGGGAGCTGTTTTTT; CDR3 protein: CAWSPTSFYSPRLAGELFF
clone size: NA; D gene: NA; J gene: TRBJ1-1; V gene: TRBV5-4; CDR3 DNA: TGTGCCAGCAGCCTCTCCGGGACGAAGGTCGACGGAGCTTTCTTT; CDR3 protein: CASSLSGTKVDGAFF
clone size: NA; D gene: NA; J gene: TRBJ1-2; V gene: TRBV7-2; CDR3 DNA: TGTGCCAGCAGCTTAGCGCGTCCGAACTATGGCTACACCTTC; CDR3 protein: CASSLARPNYGYTF
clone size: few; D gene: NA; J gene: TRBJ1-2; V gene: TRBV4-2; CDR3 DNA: TGTGCCAGCAGCCAAAACCCCCCGCCGAATAACTATGGCTACACCTTC; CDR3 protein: CASSQNPPPNNYGYTF
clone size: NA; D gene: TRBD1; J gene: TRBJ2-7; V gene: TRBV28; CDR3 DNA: TGTGCCAGCAGTTTAATTCACAGGGGAGTCCACGAGCAGTACTTC; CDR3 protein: CASSLIHRGVHEQYF
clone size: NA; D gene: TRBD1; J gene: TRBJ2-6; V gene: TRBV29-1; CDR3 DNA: TGCAGCGTTCTTGAAGACAGGGTCTCTGGGGCCAACGTCCTGACTTTC; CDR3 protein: CSVLEDRVSGANVLTF
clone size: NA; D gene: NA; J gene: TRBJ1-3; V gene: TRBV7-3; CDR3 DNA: TGTGCCAGCAGCTTCGGGACTGGAAACACCATATATTTT; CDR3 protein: CASSFGTGNTIYF
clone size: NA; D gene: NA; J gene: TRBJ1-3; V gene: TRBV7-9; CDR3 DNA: TGTGCCAGCAGCCCGGGGACTGGAAACACCATATATTTT; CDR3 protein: CASSPGTGNTIYF
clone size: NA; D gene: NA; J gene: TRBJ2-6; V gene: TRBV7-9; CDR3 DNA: TGTGCCAGCAGGCAGAGCGCCTTTTCGGGGGCCAACGTCCTGACTTTC; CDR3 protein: CASRQSAFSGANVLTF
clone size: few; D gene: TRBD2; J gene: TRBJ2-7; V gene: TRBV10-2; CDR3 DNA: TGCGCCAGTCTTTCCGGGACTAGCGAATACGAGCAGTACTTC; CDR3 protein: CASLSGTSEYEQYF
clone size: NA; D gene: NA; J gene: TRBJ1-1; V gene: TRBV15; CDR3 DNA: TGTGCCACCAGCACCCTCCCGTCTGGCACTGAAGCTTTCTTT; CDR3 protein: CATSTLPSGTEAFF
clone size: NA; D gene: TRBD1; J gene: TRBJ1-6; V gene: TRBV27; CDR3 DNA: TGTGCCAGCAGTTTCGAGACAGGGAATTCACCCCTCCACTTT; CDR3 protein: CASSFETGNSPLHF
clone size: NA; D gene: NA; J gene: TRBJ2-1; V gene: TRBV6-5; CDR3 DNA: TGTGCCAGCAGCCCAGGGGTGGAGCAGTTCTTC; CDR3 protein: CASSPGVEQFF
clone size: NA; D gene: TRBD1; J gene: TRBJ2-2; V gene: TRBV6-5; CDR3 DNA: TGTGCCAGCAGTTATGACAGGGCGGACGGGGAGCTGTTTTTT; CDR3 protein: CASSYDRADGELFF
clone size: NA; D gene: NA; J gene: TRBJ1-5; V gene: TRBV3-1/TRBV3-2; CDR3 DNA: TGTGCCAGCAGCCAGCGCCGGGTTGGTAGCAATCAGCCCCAGCATTTT; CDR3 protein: CASSQRRVGSNQPQHF
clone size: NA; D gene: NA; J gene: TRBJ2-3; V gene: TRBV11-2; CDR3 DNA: TGTGCCAGCAGCCAAGAGGGACGTAACACAGATACGCAGTATTTT; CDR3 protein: CASSQEGRNTDTQYF
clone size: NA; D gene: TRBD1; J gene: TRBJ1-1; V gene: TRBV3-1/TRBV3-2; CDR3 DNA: TGTGCCAGCAGCCCCCCTCTTCTACAGGGGAAAGCTTTCTTT; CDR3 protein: CASSPPLLQGKAFF
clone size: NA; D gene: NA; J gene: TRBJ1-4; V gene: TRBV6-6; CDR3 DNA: TGTGCCAGCGAGGGGGAAAAACTGTTTTTT; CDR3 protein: CASEGEKLFF
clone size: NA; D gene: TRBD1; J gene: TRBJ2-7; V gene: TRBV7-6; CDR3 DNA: TGTGCCAGCAGTCGGACAGGGGGCTCCTACGAGCAGTACTTC; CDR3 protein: CASSRTGGSYEQYF
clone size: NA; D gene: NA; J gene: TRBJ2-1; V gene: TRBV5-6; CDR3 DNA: TGTGCCAGCAGCTATCCGTCGGGCCCAATAGAGCAGTTCTTC; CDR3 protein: CASSYPSGPIEQFF
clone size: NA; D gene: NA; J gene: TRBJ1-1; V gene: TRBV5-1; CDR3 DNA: TGCGCCAGCAGCCCGGGACACCTGAACACTGAAGCTTTCTTT; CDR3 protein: CASSPGHLNTEAFF
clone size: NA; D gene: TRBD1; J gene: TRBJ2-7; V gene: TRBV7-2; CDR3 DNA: TGTGCCAGCAGATACGGACAGGGGTCAGCCTACGAGCAGTACTTC; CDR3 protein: CASRYGQGSAYEQYF